This section outlines one TCR beta chain sequence together with its context. The record originates from a study of blood T cell repertoires in COVID-19. Study-wide context: Samples representing acute and convalescent COVID-19 were sourced from the United States, Italy and Spain.

Researchers sorted participants into cohorts using their self-reported clinical history. A COVID-19 case was met by exposed participants within 2 weeks before study entry. In the authors' methods: Amplification of reference gene primers provided the estimated nucleated cell counts. Repertoires were generated with immunoSEQ multiplex PCR, while TCRdb's copy carries only in-frame clones and drops some. From that table come the V and J calls and clone size; the DNA was used to work out D and trimming. The table shows roughly 150,000 clones, with 70% to 85% occurring only once. V was shortened by 0 bases and J by 3 bases, with 10 bases between the two germline ends. The CDR3 has 15 amino acids. Germline V gene sequence: CDR1 SGDLS, CDR2 YYNGEE.

V and J are TRBV9 and TRBJ2-1; D uncertain. The TCR was taken from a young woman who had been exposed to COVID-19. Sequencing input: PBMCs or T cells enriched from blood (not recorded which). CDR3 bases: TGTGCCAGCAGCGTAGGAGCCCTGATCTACAATGAGCAGTTCTTC. Protein product: CASSVGALIYNEQFF.